The 25 T cell receptor beta chains in this list originate from one sample, sequenced in a study of blood T cell repertoires in COVID-19. Generated by immunoSEQ multiplex PCR, the TCRdb table keeps only in-frame clones and is missing some. This table holds hundreds of thousands of clones, roughly four fifths found once. What was sequenced was PBMCs or T cells enriched from blood (not recorded which). These receptors all stem from a man between 25 and 39 years old with acute COVID-19.

V is TRBV27 and J is TRBJ1-1, with 7 bases matching TRBD1. Germline lookup yields CDR1 MNHEY and CDR2 SMNVEV (reference sequence). J was trimmed by 9 bases and V by 5 bases; bases with no gene match: 21. The CDR3 extends over 17 amino acids. The CDR3, as DNA: TGTGCCAGCAGTGGGAGACGGGACAGATCAGGCCCCGAGAAAGCTTTCTTT. This encodes CASSGRRDRSGPEKAFF.

This sequence joins TRBV4-2 and TRBJ2-2; TRBD2 matches 8 bases. J lost 2 bases, V lost 3 bases, and 5 bases had no gene match. Looked up from germline, CDR1 is LGHNA and CDR2 is YNFKEQ. The CDR3 covers 16 residues. In nucleotides, the CDR3 is TGTGCCAGCAGCCAGGAACTAGCGGCCAACACCGGGGAGCTGTTTTTT. It specifies CASSQELAANTGELFF.

The V gene is TRBV10-3, the J gene TRBJ2-2; unclear D gene. Trimming took off 4 bases at V and 5 bases at J, with 11 bases between the two ends. The germline V gene has CDR1 ENHRY and CDR2 SYGVKD. The CDR3 extends over 14 amino acids. CDR3 loop: CAISGPVTTGELFF. As DNA, the CDR3 is TGTGCCATCAGTGGGCCAGTGACAACCGGGGAGCTGTTTTTT.

The J gene is TRBJ1-6, the V gene TRBV28; no firm D call. Germline loops: CDR1 MDHEN, CDR2 SYDVKM. V was shortened by 9 bases and J by 3 bases, with 9 bases between the two germline ends. The CDR3 is 13 amino acids. CDR3: CASSSLYNSPLHF. CDR3 nucleotide sequence: TGTGCCAGTTCGAGTCTCTATAATTCACCCCTCCACTTT.

The chain couples TRBV4-1 to TRBJ1-4; D gene uncertain. The CDR3 is made up of 11 amino acids. Deletions cut 0 bases from V and 13 bases from J, with 6 bases between. Germline loops: CDR1 MGHRA, CDR2 YSYEKL. Here the CDR3 reads CASSQEGLLFF. Here the CDR3 DNA reads TGCGCCAGCAGCCAAGAGGGCCTACTGTTTTTT.

This sequence joins TRBV7-2 and TRBJ1-5; tentatively, D is TRBD1 (5 bases). Per the germline V gene, CDR1 is SGHTA and CDR2 is FQGNSA. V lost 6 bases and J lost 0, with 18 bases in between. The CDR3 is 17 amino acids. In nucleotides, the CDR3 is TGTGCCAGCAGGGAGACAGCCACTCCGATTAGCAATCAGCCCCAGCATTTT. Protein sequence: CASRETATPISNQPQHF.

The chain has TRBV19 and TRBJ2-5; D perhaps matches TRBD1 (6 bases). V was clipped by 6 bases and J by 4 bases, with 15 bases between them. The CDR3 is made up of 14 amino acids. The V gene's germline CDR1 is LNHDA and CDR2 SQIVND (reference sequence). The CDR3 DNA reads as TGTGCCAGTAGGCCCGGGGCCAGGGGAGAGACCCAGTACTTC. Amino acid sequence: CASRPGARGETQYF.

This chain links TRBV28 with TRBJ1-2; weak D call: TRBD1 (5 bases). Germline CDR1 MDHEN, CDR2 SYDVKM. The CDR3 is made up of 12 amino acids. Trimming cost V 9 bases and J 4 bases, with 12 bases left between them. This chain's CDR3 is CASQSGGYGYTF. CDR3 nucleotides: TGTGCCAGTCAGTCGGGGGGCTATGGCTACACCTTC.

The chain combines TRBV4-3 with TRBJ2-5; weak D call: TRBD2 (6 bases). This CDR3 region has 14 residues. Trimming took 3 bases from V and 5 from J, leaving 13 bases between them. CDR1 and CDR2 (germline): LGHNA, YSLEER. CDR3 coding DNA: TGCGCCAGCAGCCAGCTGGGAGGTCCCGAGACCCAGTACTTC. Its translation: CASSQLGGPETQYF.

The gene calls are TRBV18 and TRBJ1-6; no firm D call. This CDR3 contains 16 residues. Trimming pared 1 base from V and 9 bases from J, leaving 16 bases between. Per the germline V gene, CDR1 is KGHSH and CDR2 is LQKENI. The CDR3 here is CASSPLAGSAVSPLHF. CDR3 sequence (DNA): TGTGCCAGCTCACCACTGGCGGGGAGCGCTGTTTCACCCCTCCACTTT.

The genes are TRBV19 and TRBJ1-2, with 8 bases matching TRBD1. V lost 3 bases and J lost 6; bases outside the gene matches: 3. The germline V gene has CDR1 LNHDA and CDR2 SQIVND (reference sequence). The CDR3 extends over 13 amino acids. The CDR3 loop reads CASSIVTGDGYTF. The CDR3 DNA follows: TGTGCCAGTAGTATTGTGACAGGGGATGGCTACACCTTC.

This clone was recorded a few times. This rearrangement joins TRBV14 to TRBJ2-1, with 10 bases lining up with TRBD2. CDR1 is SGHDN, CDR2 FVKESK, per germline. The CDR3 spans 13 residues. Trimming at V came to 2 bases and at J to 10 bases, leaving 2 bases not matched to a gene. CDR3 DNA: TGTGCCAGCAGCCAAAAGGGACTAGCGGAGCAGTTCTTC. This gives the protein CASSQKGLAEQFF.

This chain connects TRBV19 to TRBJ2-7, with D perhaps matching TRBD2 (5 bases). Germline CDR1 LNHDA, CDR2 SQIVND (reference sequence). Between the trimmed V and J ends, which lost 1 base and 6 bases, there was a span of 10 bases. The CDR3 extends over 13 amino acids. Here the CDR3 DNA reads TGTGCCAGTAGTATAGTCGAGGGTAGCGAGCAGTACGTC. The encoded protein is CASSIVEGSEQYV.

The chain recombines TRBV9 with TRBJ1-5; 8 nucleotides line up with TRBD1. The CDR3 is 15 residues long. V gave up 3 bases and J gave up 2 bases; unmatched junction bases: 4. The germline CDR1 and CDR2 sequences are SGDLS and YYNGEE. The CDR3 DNA reads as TGTGCCAGCAGCGCGACAGGGGTAGGCAATCAGCCCCAGCATTTT. Translating gives CASSATGVGNQPQHF. Drawing the rest from reference TRBV9 and TRBJ1-5, the complete variable domain is DSGVTQTPKHLITATGQRVTLRCSPRSGDLSVYWYQQSLDQGLQFLIQYYNGEERAKGNILERFSAQQFPDLHSELNLSSLELGDSALYFCASSATGVGNQPQHFGDGTRLSIL.

The chain has TRBV28 and TRBJ1-1; 7 bases align to TRBD1. CDR1 is MDHEN, CDR2 SYDVKM, per germline. V shed 7 bases and J 2 bases; nucleotides not matched to a gene: 7. There are 14 residues in the CDR3. CDR3: CASKEGQRNTEAFF. CDR3 sequence (DNA): TGTGCCAGCAAGGAGGGACAGAGAAACACTGAAGCTTTCTTT.

The chain carries TRBV6-5 and TRBJ1-4, with a tentative D call TRBD1 (5 bases). V lost 5 bases and J lost 3, with 13 bases in between. The germline V gene encodes CDR1 MNHEY and CDR2 SVGAGI. The CDR3 is 15 amino acids. CDR3 loop: CASSPSTGANEKLFF. The CDR3, as DNA: TGTGCCAGCAGTCCGTCTACGGGGGCTAATGAAAAACTGTTTTTT.

CDR3 nucleotide sequence: TGTGCCAGCAGCCACATGATGGGACAGCCCTACAATGAGCAGTTCTTC. As protein: CASSHMMGQPYNEQFF. This sequence joins TRBV4-2 and TRBJ2-1, with 7 bases identical to TRBD1. This CDR3 has 16 amino acids. Germline lookup yields CDR1 LGHNA and CDR2 YNFKEQ. V shed 3 bases, J shed 2 bases, and the junction held 7 bases outside the gene matches.

The chain recombines TRBV6-5 with TRBJ1-1, with D perhaps matching TRBD1 (5 bases). Trimming cost V 8 bases and J 6 bases, with 13 bases left between them. The CDR3 totals 12 residues. Per the germline V gene, CDR1 is MNHEY and CDR2 is SVGAGI. Here the CDR3 reads CASRLQESEAFF. The CDR3 DNA sequence: TGTGCCAGCCGATTACAGGAGTCTGAAGCTTTCTTT.

The V and J genes are TRBV6-2 or TRBV6-3 and TRBJ2-7, with 8 bases fitting TRBD2. The germline V gene encodes CDR1 MNHEY and CDR2 SVGEGT. This CDR3 spans 15 amino acids. J gave up 4 bases and V 2 bases, and 7 bases lay outside the gene matches. CDR3 nucleotides: TGTGCCAGCAGTTACGAGGCGGGAGGAACGTACGAGCAGTACGTC. It is translated as CASSYEAGGTYEQYV.

A single count supports this clone. The chain couples TRBV5-5 to TRBJ2-3; 7 positions match TRBD1. The CDR3 is 15 residues long. CDR1 and CDR2 from the germline V gene are SGHKS and YYEKEE (reference sequence). The junction had 3 bases not matched to a gene; V was cut back by 0 bases and J by 2 bases. CDR3 in amino acids: CASSLEGANTDTQYF. The CDR3 coding sequence is TGTGCCAGCAGCTTGGAGGGGGCGAACACAGATACGCAGTATTTT.

The V gene is TRBV7-8, the J gene TRBJ2-3, with a possible D match to TRBD1 (5 bases). This CDR3 contains 15 residues. CDR1 and CDR2 (germline): SGHVS, FQNEAQ. V lost 5 bases and J lost 2, with 14 bases in between. The CDR3 region is CASSPRAGNTDTQYF. CDR3 sequence (DNA): TGTGCCAGCAGCCCCCGGGCAGGGAACACAGATACGCAGTATTTT.

In this sample, this clone turned up once. This sequence joins TRBV10-1 and TRBJ2-7; a possible D gene is TRBD2 (7 bases). The V end lost 9 bases, the J end lost 6 bases, and 24 bases lay between the germline ends. This CDR3 has 15 amino acids. Germline lookup yields CDR1 WNHNN and CDR2 SYGVQD (reference sequence). In DNA form, the CDR3 reads TGCGCCAGGTTGGGGGGGCAGGTCAATCTTCTCGAGCAGTACGTC. Protein sequence: CARLGGQVNLLEQYV.

V and J are TRBV3-1 (or the pseudogene TRBV3-2) and TRBJ2-2, with D perhaps matching TRBD2 (5 bases). The CDR3 is 14 amino acids. V gave up 2 bases and J gave up 7 bases, with 11 bases separating them. CDR1 is LGHDT, CDR2 YNNKEL, per germline (reference sequence). The CDR3 nucleotides read TGTGCCAGCAGCCAAACTAGGTCAGACGGGGAGCTGTTTTTT. Translating it yields CASSQTRSDGELFF.

The rearrangement uses TRBV5-1 and TRBJ1-6, with a possible D match to TRBD1 (5 bases). Trimming stripped 4 bases from V and 10 bases from J, with 15 bases between. Looked up from germline, CDR1 is SGHRS and CDR2 is YFSETQ. The CDR3 loop spans 14 amino acids. CDR3 protein: CASSAGGFGSPLHF. The CDR3 DNA follows: TGCGCCAGCAGCGCGGGGGGGTTTGGCTCACCCCTCCACTTT.

The rearrangement links TRBV7-8 to TRBJ1-5, with D unresolved. The CDR3 extends over 15 amino acids. Trimming removed 3 bases at V and 0 bases at J, with 9 bases between. CDR1 and CDR2 (germline): SGHVS, FQNEAQ. The CDR3, as DNA: TGTGCCAGCAGCTTCACAGAATATAGCAATCAGCCCCAGCATTTT. Its protein product is CASSFTEYSNQPQHF.